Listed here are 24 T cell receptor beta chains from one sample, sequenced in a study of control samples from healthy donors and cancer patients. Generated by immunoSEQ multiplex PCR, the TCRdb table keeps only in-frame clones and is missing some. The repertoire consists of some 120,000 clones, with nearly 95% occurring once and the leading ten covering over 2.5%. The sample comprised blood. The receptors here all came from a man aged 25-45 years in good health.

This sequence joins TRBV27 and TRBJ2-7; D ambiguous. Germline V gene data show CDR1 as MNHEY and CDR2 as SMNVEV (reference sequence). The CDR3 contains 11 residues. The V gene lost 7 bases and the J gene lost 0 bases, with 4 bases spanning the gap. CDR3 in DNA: TGTGCCAGCAAGAGCTCCTACGAGCAGTACTTC. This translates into CASKSSYEQYF.

CDR3 loop: CASSFSSVDTEAFF. In DNA, the CDR3 is TGCGCCAGCAGCTTCTCATCCGTGGACACTGAAGCTTTCTTT. The J gene is TRBJ1-1, the V gene TRBV5-1; D not certain. Trimming removed 2 bases from V and 3 bases from J, with 11 bases in between. CDR3 length equals 14 residues. CDR1 is SGHRS, CDR2 YFSETQ, per germline. Using reference TRBV5-1 and TRBJ1-1 for the parts outside the CDR3, the full variable domain is KAGVTQTPRYLIKTRGQQVTLSCSPISGHRSVSWYQQTPGQGLQFLFEYFSETQRNKGNFPGRFSGRQFSNSRSEMNVSTLELGDSALYLCASSFSSVDTEAFFGQGTRLTVV.

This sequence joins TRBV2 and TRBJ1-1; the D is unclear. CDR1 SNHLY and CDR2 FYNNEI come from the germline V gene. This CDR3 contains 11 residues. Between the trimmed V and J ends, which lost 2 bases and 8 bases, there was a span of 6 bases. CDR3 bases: TGTGCCAGCAGTGAAAACCTGGAAGCTTTCTTT. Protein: CASSENLEAFF.

The CDR3 protein is CATPEVGLGRNTIYF. CDR3 DNA sequence: TGTGCCACCCCCGAGGTGGGGCTAGGGAGAAACACCATATATTTT. This chain uses TRBV24-1 with TRBJ1-3, with TRBD1 as a possible D gene (5 bases). This CDR3 comprises 15 residues. Trimming took off 9 bases at V and 5 bases at J, with 19 bases between the two ends. Germline V gene lookup returns CDR1 KGHDR and CDR2 SFDVKD.

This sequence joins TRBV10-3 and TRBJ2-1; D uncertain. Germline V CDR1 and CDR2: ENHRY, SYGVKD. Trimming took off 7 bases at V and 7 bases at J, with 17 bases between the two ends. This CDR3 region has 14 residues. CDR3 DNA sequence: TGTGCCATCACGAGGAATGGCCTTGGGAATGAGCAGTTCTTC. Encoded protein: CAITRNGLGNEQFF.

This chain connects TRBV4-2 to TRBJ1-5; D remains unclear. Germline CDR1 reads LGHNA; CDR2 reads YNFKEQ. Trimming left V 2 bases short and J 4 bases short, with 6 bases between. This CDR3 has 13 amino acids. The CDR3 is CASSQPDNQPQHF. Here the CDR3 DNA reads TGTGCCAGCAGCCAACCAGATAATCAGCCCCAGCATTTT.

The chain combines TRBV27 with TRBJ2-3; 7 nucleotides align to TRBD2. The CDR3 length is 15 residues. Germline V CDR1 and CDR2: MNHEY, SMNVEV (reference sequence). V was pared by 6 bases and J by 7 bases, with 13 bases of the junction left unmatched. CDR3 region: CASSPSGGGGNTQYF. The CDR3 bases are TGTGCCAGCAGCCCCTCGGGCGGGGGAGGCAATACGCAGTATTTT.

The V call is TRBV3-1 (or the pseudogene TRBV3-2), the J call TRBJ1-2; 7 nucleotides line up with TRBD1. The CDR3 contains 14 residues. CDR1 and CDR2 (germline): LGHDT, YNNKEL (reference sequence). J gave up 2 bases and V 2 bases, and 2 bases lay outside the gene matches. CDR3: CASSQPTGNYGYTF. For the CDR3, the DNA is TGTGCCAGCAGCCAACCGACAGGGAACTATGGCTACACCTTC.

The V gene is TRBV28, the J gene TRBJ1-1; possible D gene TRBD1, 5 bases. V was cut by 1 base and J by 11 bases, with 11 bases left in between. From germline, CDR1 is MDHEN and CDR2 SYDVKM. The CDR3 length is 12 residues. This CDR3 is CASSLLGARAFF. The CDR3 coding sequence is TGTGCCAGCAGTTTATTAGGGGCGCGGGCTTTCTTT.

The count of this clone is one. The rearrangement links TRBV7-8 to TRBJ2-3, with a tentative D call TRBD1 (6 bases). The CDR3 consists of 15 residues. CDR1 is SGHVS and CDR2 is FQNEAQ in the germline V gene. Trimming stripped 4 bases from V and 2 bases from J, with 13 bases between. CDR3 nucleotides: TGTGCCAGCAGCTCAGGGGTCCTTTTCACAGATACGCAGTATTTT. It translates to CASSSGVLFTDTQYF.

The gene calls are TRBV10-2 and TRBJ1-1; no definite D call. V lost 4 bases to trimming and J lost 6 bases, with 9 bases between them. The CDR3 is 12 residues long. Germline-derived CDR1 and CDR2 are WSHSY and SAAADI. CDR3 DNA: TGCGCCAGCAGTGGGGCGGAATCTGAAGCTTTCTTT. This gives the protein CASSGAESEAFF.

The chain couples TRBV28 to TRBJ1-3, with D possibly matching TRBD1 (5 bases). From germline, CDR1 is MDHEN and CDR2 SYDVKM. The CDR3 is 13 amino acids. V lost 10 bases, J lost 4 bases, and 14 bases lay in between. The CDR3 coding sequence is TGTGCCACCGTCCAGGGTAACGGAAACACCATATATTTT. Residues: CATVQGNGNTIYF.

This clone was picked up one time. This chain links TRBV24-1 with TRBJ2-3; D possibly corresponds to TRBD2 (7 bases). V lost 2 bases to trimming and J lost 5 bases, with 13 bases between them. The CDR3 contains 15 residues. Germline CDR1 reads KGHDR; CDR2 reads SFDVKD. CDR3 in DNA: TGTGCCACCAGTGATTCCGCGGGGGCCATAGATACGCAGTATTTT. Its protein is CATSDSAGAIDTQYF.

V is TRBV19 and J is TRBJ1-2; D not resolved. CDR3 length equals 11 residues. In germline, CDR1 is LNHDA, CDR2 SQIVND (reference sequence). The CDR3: CGTHENYGYTF. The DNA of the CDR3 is TGTGGAACACACGAAAACTATGGCTACACCTTC.

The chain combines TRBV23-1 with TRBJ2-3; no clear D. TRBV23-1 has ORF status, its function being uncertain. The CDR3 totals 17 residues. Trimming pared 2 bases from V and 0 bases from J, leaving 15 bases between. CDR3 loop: CASSQTPRCPSTDTQYF. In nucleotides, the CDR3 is TGCGCCAGCAGTCAAACACCCCGGTGCCCTAGCACAGATACGCAGTATTTT.

The CDR3: CASRTHPGGDYTGELFF. As DNA, the CDR3 is TGTGCCAGCCGCACCCACCCAGGGGGTGACTACACCGGGGAGCTGTTTTTT. The chain employs TRBV7-2 and TRBJ2-2, with 7 bases matching TRBD1. CDR3 size: 17 residues. Trimming cost V 8 bases and J 3 bases; bases outside gene matches: 15. Germline loops: CDR1 SGHTA, CDR2 FQGNSA.

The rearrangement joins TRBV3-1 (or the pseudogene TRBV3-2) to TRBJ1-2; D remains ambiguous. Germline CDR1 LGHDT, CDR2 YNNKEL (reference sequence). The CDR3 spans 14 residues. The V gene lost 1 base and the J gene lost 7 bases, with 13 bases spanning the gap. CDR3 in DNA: TGTGCCAGCAGCCAAGGGGTAGGGAAGGGTGGCTACACCTTC. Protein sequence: CASSQGVGKGGYTF.

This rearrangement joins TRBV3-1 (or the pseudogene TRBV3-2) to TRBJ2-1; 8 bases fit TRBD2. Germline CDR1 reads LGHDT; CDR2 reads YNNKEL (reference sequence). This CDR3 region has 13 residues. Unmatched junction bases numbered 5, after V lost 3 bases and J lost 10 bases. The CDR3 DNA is TGTGCCAGCAGCCAGGCCCGGGGGGGAGAGCAGTTCTTC. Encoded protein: CASSQARGGEQFF.

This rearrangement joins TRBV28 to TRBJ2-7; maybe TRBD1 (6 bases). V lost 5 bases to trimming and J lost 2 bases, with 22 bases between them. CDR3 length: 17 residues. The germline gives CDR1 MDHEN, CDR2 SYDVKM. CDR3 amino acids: CASSGTGPSQVPYEQYF. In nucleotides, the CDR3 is TGTGCCAGCAGTGGCACAGGGCCCAGCCAAGTTCCCTACGAGCAGTACTTC.

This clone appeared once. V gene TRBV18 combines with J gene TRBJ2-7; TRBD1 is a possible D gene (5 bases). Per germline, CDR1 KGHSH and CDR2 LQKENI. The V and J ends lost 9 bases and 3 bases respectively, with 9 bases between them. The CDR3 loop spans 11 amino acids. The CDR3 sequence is CASQQDYEQYF. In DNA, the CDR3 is TGTGCCAGTCAACAGGACTACGAGCAGTACTTC.

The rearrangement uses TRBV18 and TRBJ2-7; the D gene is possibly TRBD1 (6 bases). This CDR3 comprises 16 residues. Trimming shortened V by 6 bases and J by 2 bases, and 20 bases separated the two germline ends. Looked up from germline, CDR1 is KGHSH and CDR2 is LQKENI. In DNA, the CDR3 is TGTGCCAGCTCCCCCGTCCGTAGACAGGATGCCTACGAGCAGTACTTC. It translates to CASSPVRRQDAYEQYF.

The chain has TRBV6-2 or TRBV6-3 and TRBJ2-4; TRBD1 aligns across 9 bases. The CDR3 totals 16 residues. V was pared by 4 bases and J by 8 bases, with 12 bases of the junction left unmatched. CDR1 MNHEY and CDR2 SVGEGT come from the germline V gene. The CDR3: CASSSHKQGAGDIQYF. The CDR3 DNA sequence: TGTGCCAGCAGTTCGCATAAACAGGGGGCCGGGGACATTCAGTACTTC.

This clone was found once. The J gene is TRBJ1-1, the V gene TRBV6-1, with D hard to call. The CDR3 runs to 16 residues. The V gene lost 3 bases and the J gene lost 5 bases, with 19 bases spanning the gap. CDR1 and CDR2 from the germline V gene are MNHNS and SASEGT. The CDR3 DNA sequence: TGTGCCAGCAGTGACCCTGGAACTCGCACCGGGACTGAAGCTTTCTTT. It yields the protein CASSDPGTRTGTEAFF.

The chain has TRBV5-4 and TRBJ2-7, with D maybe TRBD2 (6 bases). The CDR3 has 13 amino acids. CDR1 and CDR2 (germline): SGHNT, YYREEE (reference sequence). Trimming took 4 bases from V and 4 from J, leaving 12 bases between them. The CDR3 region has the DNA TGTGCCAGCAGCACGCCGGGGGAATACGAGCAGTACTTC. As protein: CASSTPGEYEQYF.